The sequence of this T cell receptor beta chain was determined in a study of Ad26.COV2.S vaccination and SARS-CoV-2 variants. Across the study: Participant was drawn from the COV1001 Ad26.COV2.S trial arm. Study outcomes and limitations: Comparable non-spike TCR breadth was observed in vaccine and placebo recipients.

With regard to this clone: Its cognate antigen is unknown.

V shed 4 bases and J shed 4 bases, with 13 bases lying between them. Germline loops: CDR1 SGHDT, CDR2 YYEEEE. The CDR3 has 14 amino acids. Assay: immunoSEQ multiplex PCR; the TCRdb copy retains only in-frame clones and omits some. This table holds about 480,000 clones, about 83% found once. As to treatment: 19 received Ad26.COV2.S at low or high dose, single or two shots; about five received placebo; per-sample allocation not given. It was on day 63 after the first vaccine or placebo injection that samples were taken. SARS-CoV-2 spike from the Wuhan strain was encoded by the vaccine, an Ad26 vector. Sequences were derived from peripheral blood, sampled in a trial of Ad26.COV2.S vaccine versus placebo. This sequence joins TRBV5-6 and TRBJ2-3, with D possibly TRBD1 on 7 matching bases. This sequence originates from a person between 18 and 60 years old who received the Ad26.COV2.S COVID-19 vaccine or a placebo. The CDR3 region has the DNA TGTGCCAGCAGCCCCCCAGGGGGGTCAGATACGCAGTATTTT. Translation: CASSPPGGSDTQYF.